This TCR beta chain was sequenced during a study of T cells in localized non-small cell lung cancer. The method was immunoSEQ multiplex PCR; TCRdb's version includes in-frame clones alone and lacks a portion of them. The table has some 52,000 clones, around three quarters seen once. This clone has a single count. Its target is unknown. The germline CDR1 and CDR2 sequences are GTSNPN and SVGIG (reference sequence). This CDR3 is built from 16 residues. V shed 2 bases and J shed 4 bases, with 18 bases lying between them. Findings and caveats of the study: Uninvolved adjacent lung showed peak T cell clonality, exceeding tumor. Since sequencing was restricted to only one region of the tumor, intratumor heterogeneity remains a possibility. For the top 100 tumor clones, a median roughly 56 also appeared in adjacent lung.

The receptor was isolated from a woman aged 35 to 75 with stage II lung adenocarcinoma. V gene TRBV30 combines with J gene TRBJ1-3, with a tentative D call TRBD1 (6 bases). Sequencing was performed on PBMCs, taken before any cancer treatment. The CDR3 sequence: CAWSRGQSGVGNTIYF. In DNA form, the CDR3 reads TGTGCCTGGAGTCGGGGGCAGTCTGGTGTGGGAAACACCATATATTTT.